These 10 T cell receptor beta chains share one sample of origin, sequenced in a study of blood T cells in healthy people across ages. Alongside a J-beta primer mix, a sample-barcoded 5' primer served in a second PCR lasting about 6 to 11 cycles. MiXCR, applied by TCRdb to the 5' RACE reads, yields one record per CDR3 protein. The sample records about 1.5 million distinct CDR3 sequences, 40% to 50% being singletons. Input material: blood. Receptors were obtained from a woman under 30 in good health.

The chain employs TRBV7-2 and TRBJ1-2; D may be TRBD1 (6 bases). Germline loops: CDR1 SGHTA, CDR2 FQGNSA. The CDR3 extends over 15 amino acids. Trimming removed 5 bases from V and 2 bases from J, with 15 bases in between. The CDR3 region has the DNA TGTGCCAGCAGCCAAGCGGGGGGGCGCAACTATGGCTACACCTTC. Protein sequence: CASSQAGGRNYGYTF.

This clonotype was counted at least ten times. The chain carries TRBV7-2 and TRBJ1-6, with D perhaps matching TRBD1 (5 bases). The CDR3 covers 17 residues. CDR1 and CDR2 (germline): SGHTA, FQGNSA. Between the trimmed V and J ends, which lost 1 base and 4 bases, there was a span of 14 bases. CDR3 amino acids: CASSLGRDGLYNSPLHF. CDR3 nucleotides: TGTGCCAGCAGCTTAGGCCGGGACGGCCTATATAATTCACCCCTCCACTTT.

The chain has TRBV10-2 and TRBJ2-7, with 10 bases that match TRBD1. Trimming cost V 7 bases and J 6 bases; bases outside gene matches: 9. Germline loops: CDR1 WSHSY, CDR2 SAAADI. The CDR3 contains 14 residues. In nucleotides, the CDR3 is TGCGCCAGCATCGCGGGACAGGGGCGAGTCGAGCAGTACTTC. As protein: CASIAGQGRVEQYF.

The chain couples TRBV20-1 to TRBJ2-1, with TRBD1 identical over 9 bases. V was pared by 4 bases and J by 4 bases, with 5 bases of the junction left unmatched. Germline V gene sequence: CDR1 DFQATT, CDR2 SNEGSKA (reference sequence). This CDR3 has 14 amino acids. The CDR3: CSAIPGQGYNEQFF. The CDR3 region has the DNA TGCAGTGCTATTCCGGGACAGGGATACAATGAGCAGTTCTTC.

As concerns this clonotype: Germline and junction disagree at one end, which may indicate a read error. The chain carries TRBV27 and TRBJ2-7; D gene unclear. The CDR3 spans 13 residues. The germline V gene encodes CDR1 MNHEY and CDR2 SMNVEV (reference sequence). The CDR3 loop reads CASSQQDKYGQYF. The DNA of the CDR3 is TGTGCCAGCAGTCAGCAAGACAAGTACGGGCAGTACTTC.

The rearrangement links TRBV20-1 to TRBJ2-4; 9 bases line up with TRBD2. V shed 3 bases, J shed 2 bases, and the junction held 8 bases outside the gene matches. The length of the CDR3 is 16 residues. The germline CDR1 and CDR2 sequences are DFQATT and SNEGSKA (reference sequence). This chain's CDR3 is CSASPQGLAPKNIQYF. The DNA for the CDR3 is TGCAGTGCTAGTCCGCAGGGACTAGCCCCCAAAAACATTCAGTACTTC.

At least ten counts were recorded for this clonotype. The rearrangement uses TRBV10-3 and TRBJ2-3, with 13 bases fitting TRBD2. V dropped 3 bases and J dropped 6; count of bases not matched to a gene: 9. The CDR3 consists of 17 residues. The germline gives CDR1 ENHRY, CDR2 SYGVKD. In DNA form, the CDR3 reads TGTGCCATCAGTGAAGACGAGTGGGGACTAGCGGGGGATACGCAGTATTTT. Translating it yields CAISEDEWGLAGDTQYF.

The chain uses TRBV20-1 and TRBJ2-1; D possibly corresponds to TRBD2 (7 bases). Deletions cut 0 bases from V and 5 bases from J, with 20 bases between. The CDR3 runs to 17 residues. CDR1 is DFQATT, CDR2 SNEGSKA, per germline (reference sequence). CDR3 protein: CSARETSRGSLDNEQFF. DNA for the CDR3: TGCAGTGCTAGAGAGACTAGCAGGGGCTCTCTGGACAATGAGCAGTTCTTC.

This chain uses TRBV10-3 with TRBJ2-1; 11 bases match TRBD2. The CDR3 length is 17 residues. V was clipped by 8 bases and J by 6 bases; unmatched bases: 15. Germline CDR1 and CDR2: ENHRY and SYGVKD. In DNA, the CDR3 is TGTGCCATCTCTTCTAGCGGGGGGTCCGGGGCGCCCAATGAGCAGTTCTTC. It is translated as CAISSSGGSGAPNEQFF.

The chain joins TRBV25-1 to TRBJ1-1, with D uncertain. Germline CDR1 and CDR2: MGHDK and SYGVNS. The CDR3 has 13 residues. V was clipped by 11 bases and J by 3 bases, with 16 bases between them. Here the CDR3 reads CAVSPMMDTEAFF. As DNA, the CDR3 is TGTGCCGTCAGTCCCATGATGGACACTGAAGCTTTCTTT.